The T cell receptor beta chain under discussion was sequenced for a study of neurological immune-mediated disorders. The sample's time point: technical triplicate 3. This clonotype has a count of ten or more. By 5'RACE with 10-nucleotide random UMIs, the cDNA was made. TCRdb independently ran MiXCR on the 5' RACE reads; one entry per CDR3 protein. The repertoire holds about 44,000 distinct CDR3 sequences, 20% to 25% seen once, with more than 4% in the top ten. The CDR3 loop spans 14 amino acids. Trimming at V came to 1 base and at J to 7 bases, leaving 7 bases not matched to a gene. Germline V gene sequence: CDR1 DFQATT, CDR2 SNEGSKA (reference sequence).

This chain uses TRBV20-1 with TRBJ2-7, with 10 bases aligning to TRBD1. The sequence was collected from a man aged 60 to 69 with HTLV-1-associated myelopathy (HAM/TSP). Input material: PBMCs. The CDR3 coding sequence is TGCAGTGCTAGAGCCCCGGACAGGGGGGGGGAGCAGTACTTC. Amino acid sequence: CSARAPDRGGEQYF.